A single sample is the source of the 8 T cell receptor beta chains below, sequenced in a study of cytomegalovirus exposure and HLA in healthy donors (dated by TCRdb to 2016 to 2017). The library was produced with the immunoSEQ multiplex PCR assay. For the multiplex PCR, a mixture combining 60 forward primers for TCR Vbeta segments and 13 reverse primers for TCR Jbeta segments was used. TCRdb stores this immuneACCESS table with in-frame sequences only. Part of the clones is absent; in the studies checked, under half of the shortfall reflects unresolved V genes, and no reason is known for the rest. The table kept for this sample lists approximately 120,000 clones. Clones ranked in the top ten supply 2.2% of the sample. Sample: PBMCs. Source of these receptors: a man aged 35-49 years in good health and CMV-seronegative.

The chain recombines TRBV30 with TRBJ1-5; D gene ambiguous. The V gene's germline CDR1 is GTSNPN and CDR2 SVGIG (reference sequence). This CDR3 has 16 amino acids. The V gene lost 0 bases and the J gene lost 6 bases, with 18 bases spanning the gap. CDR3 sequence: CAWSVDLGGGSQPQHF. The CDR3 coding sequence is TGTGCCTGGAGTGTGGACCTCGGCGGAGGGAGTCAGCCCCAGCATTTT.

The chain uses TRBV4-1 and TRBJ2-3; 9 positions match TRBD2. V shed 1 base, J shed 4 bases, and the junction held 3 bases outside the gene matches. This CDR3 contains 15 residues. Germline assignment: CDR1 MGHRA and CDR2 YSYEKL. Here the CDR3 reads CASSQGAGGADTQYF. As DNA, the CDR3 is TGCGCCAGCAGCCAAGGGGCGGGGGGGGCAGATACGCAGTATTTT.

This sequence joins TRBV30 and TRBJ1-2; D not certain. This CDR3 comprises 13 residues. V gave up 3 bases and J gave up 0 bases, with 8 bases separating them. Per germline, CDR1 GTSNPN and CDR2 SVGIG (reference sequence). The CDR3 DNA reads as TGTGCCTGGAGAAAAAGCGCTAACTATGGCTACACCTTC. Its translation: CAWRKSANYGYTF.

This chain uses TRBV5-1 with TRBJ2-7; D is uncertain. Trimming removed 0 bases from V and 0 bases from J, with 7 bases in between. CDR1 and CDR2 (germline): SGHRS, YFSETQ. This CDR3 comprises 14 residues. The CDR3 DNA follows: TGCGCCAGCAGCTTGGAGCCCACCTCCTACGAGCAGTACTTC. It specifies CASSLEPTSYEQYF.

The genes are TRBV11-1 and TRBJ2-1; tentatively, D is TRBD2 (5 bases). With 4 bases removed from V and 12 bases from J, the gap between germline ends came to 16 bases. The CDR3 length is 13 residues. Germline lookup yields CDR1 SGHAT and CDR2 FQDESV (reference sequence). The CDR3 sequence: CASSSRRGRGQFF. DNA for the CDR3: TGTGCCAGCAGCTCCCGCCGCGGTCGGGGGCAGTTCTTC.

J is TRBJ2-2 and V is TRBV11-3; D is unclear. The V gene's germline CDR1 is SGHNT and CDR2 YENEEA. The V and J ends lost 8 bases and 8 bases respectively, with 9 bases between them. The CDR3 sequence is 11 residues long. The CDR3 is CASSAKGELFF. In DNA form, the CDR3 reads TGTGCCAGCTCTGCGAAGGGGGAGCTGTTTTTT. Looking up the rest from reference TRBV11-3 and TRBJ2-2 gives the full variable domain: EAGVVQSPRYKIIEKKQPVAFWCNPISGHNTLYWYLQNLGQGPELLIRYENEEAVDDSQLPKDRFSAERLKGVDSTLKIQPAELGDSAVYLCASSAKGELFFGEGSRLTVL.

The V and J genes are TRBV7-9 and TRBJ2-1; D is uncertain. Per the germline V gene, CDR1 is SEHNR and CDR2 is FQNEAQ (reference sequence). The CDR3 has 14 amino acids. Trimming took off 0 bases at V and 6 bases at J, with 9 bases between the two ends. The CDR3 bases are TGTGCCAGCAGCTTAGCGGGCAGCCTCAATGAGCAGTTCTTC. Translating gives CASSLAGSLNEQFF.

This sequence joins TRBV7-9 and TRBJ1-2; 9 positions match TRBD1. CDR3 size: 15 residues. The V and J ends lost 1 base and 4 bases, in that order; junction bases with no gene match: 4. From germline, CDR1 is SEHNR and CDR2 FQNEAQ (reference sequence). The CDR3 loop is CASSLDRGLSYGYTF. CDR3 sequence (DNA): TGTGCCAGCAGCTTAGACAGGGGGCTTAGCTATGGCTACACCTTC.